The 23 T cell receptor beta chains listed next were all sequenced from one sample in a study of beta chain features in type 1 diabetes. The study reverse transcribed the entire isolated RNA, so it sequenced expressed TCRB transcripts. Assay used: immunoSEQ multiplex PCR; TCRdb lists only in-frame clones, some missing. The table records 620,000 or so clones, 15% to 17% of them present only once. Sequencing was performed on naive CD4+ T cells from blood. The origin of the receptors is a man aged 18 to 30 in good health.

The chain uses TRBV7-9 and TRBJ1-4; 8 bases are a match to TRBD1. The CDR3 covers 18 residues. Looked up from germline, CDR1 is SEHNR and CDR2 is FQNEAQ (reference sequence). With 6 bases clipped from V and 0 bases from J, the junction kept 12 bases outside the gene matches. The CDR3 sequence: CASRSWTGRRATNEKLFF. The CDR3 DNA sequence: TGTGCCAGCAGATCCTGGACAGGGAGAAGGGCAACTAATGAAAAACTGTTTTTT.

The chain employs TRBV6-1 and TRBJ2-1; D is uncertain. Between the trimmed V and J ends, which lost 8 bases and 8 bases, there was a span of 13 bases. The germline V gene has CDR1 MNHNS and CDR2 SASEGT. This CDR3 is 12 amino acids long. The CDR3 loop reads CASEGSWDEQFF. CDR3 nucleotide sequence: TGTGCCAGCGAAGGCTCCTGGGATGAGCAGTTCTTC.

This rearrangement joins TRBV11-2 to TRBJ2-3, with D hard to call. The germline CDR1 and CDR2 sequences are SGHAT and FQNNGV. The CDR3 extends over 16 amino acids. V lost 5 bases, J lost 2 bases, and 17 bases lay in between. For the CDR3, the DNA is TGTGCCAGCAGCCTACGGACGGATTTTTTCACAGATACGCAGTATTTT. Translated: CASSLRTDFFTDTQYF.

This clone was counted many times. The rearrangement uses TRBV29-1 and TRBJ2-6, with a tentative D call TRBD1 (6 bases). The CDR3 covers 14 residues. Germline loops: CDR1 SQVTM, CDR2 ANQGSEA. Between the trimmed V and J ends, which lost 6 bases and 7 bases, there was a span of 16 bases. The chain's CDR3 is CSVEPLTGANVLTF. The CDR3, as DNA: TGCAGCGTCGAACCCCTGACAGGAGCCAACGTCCTGACTTTC.

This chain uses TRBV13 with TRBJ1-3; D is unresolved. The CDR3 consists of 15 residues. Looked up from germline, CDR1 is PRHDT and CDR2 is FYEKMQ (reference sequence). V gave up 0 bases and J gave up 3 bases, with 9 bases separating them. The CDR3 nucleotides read TGTGCCAGCAGCTTAGGGACGAAAAGTGGAAACACCATATATTTT. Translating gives CASSLGTKSGNTIYF.

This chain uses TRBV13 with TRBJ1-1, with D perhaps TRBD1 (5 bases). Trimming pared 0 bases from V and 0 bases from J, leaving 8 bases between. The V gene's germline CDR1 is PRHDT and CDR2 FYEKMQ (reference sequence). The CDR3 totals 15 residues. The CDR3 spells CASSLGGTVNTEAFF. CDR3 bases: TGTGCCAGCAGCTTAGGGGGGACGGTGAACACTGAAGCTTTCTTT.

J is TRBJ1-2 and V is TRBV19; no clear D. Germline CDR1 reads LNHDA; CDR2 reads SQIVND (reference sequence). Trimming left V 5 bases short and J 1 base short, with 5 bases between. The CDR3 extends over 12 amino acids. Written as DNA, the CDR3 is TGTGCCAGTAGTCGGGTTAACTATGGCTACACCTTC. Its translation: CASSRVNYGYTF. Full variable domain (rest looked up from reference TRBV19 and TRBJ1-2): DGGITQSPKYLFRKEGQNVTLSCEQNLNHDAMYWYRQDPGQGLRLIYYSQIVNDFQKGDIAEGYSVSREKKESFPLTVTSAQKNPTAFYLCASSRVNYGYTFGSGTRLTVV.

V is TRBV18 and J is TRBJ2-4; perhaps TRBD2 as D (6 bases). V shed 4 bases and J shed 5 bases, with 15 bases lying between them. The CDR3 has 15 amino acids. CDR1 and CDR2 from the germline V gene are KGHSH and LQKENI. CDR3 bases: TGTGCCAGCTCACGGACGACGGGAGTGGAAAACATTCAGTACTTC. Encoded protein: CASSRTTGVENIQYF.

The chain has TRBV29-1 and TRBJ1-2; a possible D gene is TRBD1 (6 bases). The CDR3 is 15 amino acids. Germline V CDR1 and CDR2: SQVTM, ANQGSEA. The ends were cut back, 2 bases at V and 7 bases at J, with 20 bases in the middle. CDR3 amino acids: CSVETSGEQSSGYTF. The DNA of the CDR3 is TGCAGCGTTGAAACTTCAGGGGAACAATCCTCTGGCTACACCTTC. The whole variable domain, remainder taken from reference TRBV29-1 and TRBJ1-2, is SAVISQKPSRDICQRGTSLTIQCQVDSQVTMMFWYRQQPGQSLTLIATANQGSEATYESGFVIDKFPISRPNLTFSTLTVSNMSPEDSSIYLCSVETSGEQSSGYTFGSGTRLTVV.

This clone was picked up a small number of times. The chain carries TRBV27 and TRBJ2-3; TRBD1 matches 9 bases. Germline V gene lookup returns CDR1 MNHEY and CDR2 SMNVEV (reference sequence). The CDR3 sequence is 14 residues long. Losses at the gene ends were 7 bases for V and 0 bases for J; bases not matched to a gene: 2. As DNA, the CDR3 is TGTGCCAGCAAGGACAGGGGTAGCACAGATACGCAGTATTTT. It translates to CASKDRGSTDTQYF.

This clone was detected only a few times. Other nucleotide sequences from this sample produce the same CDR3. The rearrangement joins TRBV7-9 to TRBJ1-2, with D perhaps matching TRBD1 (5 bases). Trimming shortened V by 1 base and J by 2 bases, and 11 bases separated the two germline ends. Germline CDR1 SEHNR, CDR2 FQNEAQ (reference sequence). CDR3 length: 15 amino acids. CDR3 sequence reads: CASSLERGSNYGYTF. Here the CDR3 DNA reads TGTGCCAGCAGCTTAGAGCGGGGGTCAAACTATGGCTACACCTTC. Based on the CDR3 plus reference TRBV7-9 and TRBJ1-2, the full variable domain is DTGVSQNPRHKITKRGQNVTFRCDPISEHNRLYWYRQTLGQGPEFLTYFQNEAQLEKSRLLSDRFSAERPKGSFSTLEIQRTEQGDSAMYLCASSLERGSNYGYTFGSGTRLTVV.

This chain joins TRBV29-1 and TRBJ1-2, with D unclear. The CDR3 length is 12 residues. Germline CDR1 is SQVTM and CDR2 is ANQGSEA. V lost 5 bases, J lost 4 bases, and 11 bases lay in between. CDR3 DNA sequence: TGCAGCGTTTCGAGGGCGGGCTATGGCTACACCTTC. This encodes CSVSRAGYGYTF.

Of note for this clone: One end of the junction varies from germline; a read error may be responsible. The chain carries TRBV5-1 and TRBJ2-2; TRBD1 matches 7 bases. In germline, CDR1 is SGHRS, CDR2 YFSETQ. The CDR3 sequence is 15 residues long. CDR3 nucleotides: TGCGCCAGCACCTTGGGACAGTCCCACACCGGGGAGCTGTTTTTT. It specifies CASTLGQSHTGELFF. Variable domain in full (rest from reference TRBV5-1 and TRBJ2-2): KAGVTQTPRYLIKTRGQQVTLSCSPISGHRSVSWYQQTPGQGLQFLFEYFSETQRNKGNFPGRFSGRQFSNSRSEMNVSTLELGDSALYLCASTLGQSHTGELFFGEGSRLTVL.

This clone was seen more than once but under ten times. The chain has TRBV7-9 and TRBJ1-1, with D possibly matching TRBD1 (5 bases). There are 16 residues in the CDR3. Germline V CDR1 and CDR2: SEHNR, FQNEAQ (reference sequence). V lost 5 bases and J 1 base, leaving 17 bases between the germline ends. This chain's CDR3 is CASSHTVAGPNTEAFF. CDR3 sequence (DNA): TGTGCCAGCAGCCACACCGTTGCGGGGCCGAACACTGAAGCTTTCTTT.

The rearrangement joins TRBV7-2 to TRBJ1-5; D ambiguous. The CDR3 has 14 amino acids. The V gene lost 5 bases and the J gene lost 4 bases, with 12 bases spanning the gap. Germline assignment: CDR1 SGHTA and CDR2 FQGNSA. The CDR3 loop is CASSPWVGNQPQHF. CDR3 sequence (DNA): TGTGCCAGCAGCCCATGGGTAGGGAATCAGCCCCAGCATTTT. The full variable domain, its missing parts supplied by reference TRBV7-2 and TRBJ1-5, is GAGVSQSPSNKVTEKGKDVELRCDPISGHTALYWYRQSLGQGLEFLIYFQGNSAPDKSGLPSDRFSAERTGGSVSTLTIQRTQQEDSAVYLCASSPWVGNQPQHFGDGTRLSIL.

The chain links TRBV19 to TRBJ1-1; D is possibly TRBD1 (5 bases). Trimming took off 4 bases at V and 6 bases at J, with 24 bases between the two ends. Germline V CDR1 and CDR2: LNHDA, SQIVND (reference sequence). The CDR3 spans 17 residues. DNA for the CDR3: TGTGCCAGTAGTAGAGGTGTGTTCCAGGGAGGGATCCCTGAAGCTTTCTTT. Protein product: CASSRGVFQGGIPEAFF.

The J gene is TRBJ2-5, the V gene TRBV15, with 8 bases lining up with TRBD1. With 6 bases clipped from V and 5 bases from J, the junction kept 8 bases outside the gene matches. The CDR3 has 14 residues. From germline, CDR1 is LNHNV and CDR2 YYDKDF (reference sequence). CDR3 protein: CATRSQGAQETQYF. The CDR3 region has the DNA TGTGCCACCAGGTCCCAGGGGGCCCAGGAGACCCAGTACTTC.

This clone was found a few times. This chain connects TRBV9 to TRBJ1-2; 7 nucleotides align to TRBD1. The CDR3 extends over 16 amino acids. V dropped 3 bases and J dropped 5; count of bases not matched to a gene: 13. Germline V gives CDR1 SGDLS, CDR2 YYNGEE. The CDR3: CASSGGGTERIYGYTF. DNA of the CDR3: TGTGCCAGCAGCGGGGGTGGGACAGAGCGAATTTATGGCTACACCTTC.

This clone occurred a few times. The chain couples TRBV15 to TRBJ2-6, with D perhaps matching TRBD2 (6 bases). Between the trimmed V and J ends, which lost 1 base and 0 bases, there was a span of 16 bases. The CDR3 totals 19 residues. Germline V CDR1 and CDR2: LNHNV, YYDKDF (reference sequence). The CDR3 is CATSRVAGSSNSGANVLTF. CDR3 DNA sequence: TGTGCCACCAGCAGAGTCGCGGGGAGTTCGAACTCTGGGGCCAACGTCCTGACTTTC. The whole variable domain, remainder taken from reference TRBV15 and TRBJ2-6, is DAMVIQNPRYQVTQFGKPVTLSCSQTLNHNVMYWYQQKSSQAPKLLFHYYDKDFNNEADTPDNFQSRRPNTSFCFLDIRSPGLGDTAMYLCATSRVAGSSNSGANVLTFGAGSRLTVL.

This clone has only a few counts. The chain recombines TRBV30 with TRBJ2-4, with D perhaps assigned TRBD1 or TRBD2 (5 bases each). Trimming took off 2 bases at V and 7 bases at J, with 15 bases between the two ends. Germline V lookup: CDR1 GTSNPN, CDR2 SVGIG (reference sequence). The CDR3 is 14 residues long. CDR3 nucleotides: TGTGCCTGGAGTCTCTCGGGACGCGTGAACATTCAGTACTTC. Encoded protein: CAWSLSGRVNIQYF.

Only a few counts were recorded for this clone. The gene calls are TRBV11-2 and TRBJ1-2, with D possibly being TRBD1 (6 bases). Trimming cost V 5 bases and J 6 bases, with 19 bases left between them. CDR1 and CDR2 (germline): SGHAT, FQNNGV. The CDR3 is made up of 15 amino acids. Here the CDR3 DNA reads TGTGCCAGCAGCCCTCTACAGGGTCGGGAGAATGGCTACACCTTC. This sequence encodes CASSPLQGRENGYTF. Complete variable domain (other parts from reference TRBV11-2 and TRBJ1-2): EAGVAQSPRYKIIEKRQSVAFWCNPISGHATLYWYQQILGQGPKLLIQFQNNGVVDDSQLPKDRFSAERLKGVDSTLKIQPAKLEDSAVYLCASSPLQGRENGYTFGSGTRLTVV.

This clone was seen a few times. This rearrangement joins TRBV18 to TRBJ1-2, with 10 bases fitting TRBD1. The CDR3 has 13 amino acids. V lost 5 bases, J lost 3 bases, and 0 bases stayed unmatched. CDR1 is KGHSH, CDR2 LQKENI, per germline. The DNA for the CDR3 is TGTGCCAGCTCAGGGACAGGGGACTATGGCTACACCTTC. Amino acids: CASSGTGDYGYTF. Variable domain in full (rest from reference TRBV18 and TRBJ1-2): NAGVMQNPRHLVRRRGQEARLRCSPMKGHSHVYWYRQLPEEGLKFMVYLQKENIIDESGMPKERFSAEFPKEGPSILRIQQVVRGDSAAYFCASSGTGDYGYTFGSGTRLTVV.

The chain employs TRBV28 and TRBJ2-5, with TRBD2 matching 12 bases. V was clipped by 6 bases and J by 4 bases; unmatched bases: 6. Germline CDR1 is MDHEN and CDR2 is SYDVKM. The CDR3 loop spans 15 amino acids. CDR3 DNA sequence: TGTGCCAGCAGAGAGACTAGCGGGAGACCAGAGACCCAGTACTTC. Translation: CASRETSGRPETQYF.